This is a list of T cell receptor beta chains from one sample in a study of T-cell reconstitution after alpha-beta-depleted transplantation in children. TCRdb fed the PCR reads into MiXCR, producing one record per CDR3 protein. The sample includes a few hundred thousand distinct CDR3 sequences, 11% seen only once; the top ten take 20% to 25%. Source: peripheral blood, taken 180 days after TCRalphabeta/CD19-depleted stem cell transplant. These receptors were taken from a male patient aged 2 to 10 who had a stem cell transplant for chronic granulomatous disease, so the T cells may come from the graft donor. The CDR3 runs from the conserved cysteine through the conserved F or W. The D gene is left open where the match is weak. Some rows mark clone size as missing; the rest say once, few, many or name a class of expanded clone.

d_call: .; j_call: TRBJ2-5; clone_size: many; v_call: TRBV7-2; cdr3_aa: CASSFEWRETQYF; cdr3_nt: TGTGCCAGCAGCTTCGAATGGAGAGAGACCCAGTACTTC
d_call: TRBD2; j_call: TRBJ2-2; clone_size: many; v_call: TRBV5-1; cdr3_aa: CASVRLGAGDLTGELFF; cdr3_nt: TGCGCCAGCGTCCGTCTAGGAGCGGGAGATCTTACCGGGGAGCTGTTTTTT
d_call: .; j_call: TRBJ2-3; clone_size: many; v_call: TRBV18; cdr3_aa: CASSTTWDGTDTQYF; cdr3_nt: TGTGCCAGCTCAACGACGTGGGACGGCACAGATACGCAGTATTTT
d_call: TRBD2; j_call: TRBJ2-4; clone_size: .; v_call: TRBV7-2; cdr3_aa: CASSLERGLGAKNIQYF; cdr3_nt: TGTGCCAGCAGCTTAGAGCGGGGGTTGGGAGCCAAAAACATTCAGTACTTC
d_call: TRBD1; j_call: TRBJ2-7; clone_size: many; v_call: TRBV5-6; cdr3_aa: CASSLIRDRESYEQYF; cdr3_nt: TGTGCCAGCAGCTTGATACGGGACAGGGAATCCTACGAGCAGTACTTC
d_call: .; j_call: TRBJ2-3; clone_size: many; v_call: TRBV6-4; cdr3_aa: CASRPIRGQYF; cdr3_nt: TGTGCCAGCAGACCCATCAGGGGGCAGTATTTT
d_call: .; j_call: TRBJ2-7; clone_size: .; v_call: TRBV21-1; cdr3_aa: CASSISRTLADPYEQYF; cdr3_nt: TGTGCCAGCAGCATAAGCCGAACCCTAGCGGACCCCTACGAGCAGTACTTC
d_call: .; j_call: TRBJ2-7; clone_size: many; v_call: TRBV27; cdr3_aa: CASSPGLADTEQYF; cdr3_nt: TGTGCCAGCAGCCCGGGGCTAGCAGACACCGAGCAGTACTTC
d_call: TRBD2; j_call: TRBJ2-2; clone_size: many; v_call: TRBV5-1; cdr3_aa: CASSPGRLAGSTGELFF; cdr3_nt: TGCGCCAGCAGCCCCGGGCGGCTAGCGGGCTCAACCGGGGAGCTGTTTTTT
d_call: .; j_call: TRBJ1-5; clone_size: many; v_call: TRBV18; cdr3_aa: CASSPTDSNQPQHF; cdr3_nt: TGTGCCAGCAGTCCGACAGATAGCAATCAGCCCCAGCATTTT
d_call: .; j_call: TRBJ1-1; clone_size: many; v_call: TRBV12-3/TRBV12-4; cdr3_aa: CASSFTGLFEAFF; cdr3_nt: TGTGCCAGCAGTTTTACAGGATTATTTGAAGCTTTCTTT
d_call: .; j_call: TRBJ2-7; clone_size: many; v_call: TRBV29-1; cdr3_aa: CRKRRKPYEQYF; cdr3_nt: TGCAGGAAAAGGAGAAAACCCTACGAGCAGTACTTC
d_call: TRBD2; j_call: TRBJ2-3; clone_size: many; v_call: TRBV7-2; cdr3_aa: CASSFLASGDRDTQYF; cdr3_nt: TGTGCCAGCAGCTTCCTCGCTAGCGGAGACCGGGATACGCAGTATTTT
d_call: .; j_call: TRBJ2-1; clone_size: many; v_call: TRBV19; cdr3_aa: CASSSRGFNEQFF; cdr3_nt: TGTGCCAGTAGTAGCAGGGGATTCAATGAGCAGTTCTTC
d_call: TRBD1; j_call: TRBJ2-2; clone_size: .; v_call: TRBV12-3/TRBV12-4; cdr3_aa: CASSSVDRGNTGELFF; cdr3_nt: TGTGCCAGCAGTTCAGTAGACAGGGGAAACACCGGGGAGCTGTTTTTT
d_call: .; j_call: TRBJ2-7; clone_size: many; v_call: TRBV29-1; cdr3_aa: CSVDQGYEQYF; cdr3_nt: TGCAGCGTGGATCAGGGCTACGAGCAGTACTTC
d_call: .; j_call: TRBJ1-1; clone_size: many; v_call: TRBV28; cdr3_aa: CASSSYPDKSGDTEAFF; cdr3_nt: TGTGCCAGCAGTTCATACCCTGACAAATCGGGGGACACTGAAGCTTTCTTT
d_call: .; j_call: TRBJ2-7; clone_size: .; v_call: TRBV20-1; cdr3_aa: CSARGRGGSYEQYF; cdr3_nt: TGCAGTGCTAGAGGAAGGGGGGGATCCTACGAGCAGTACTTC
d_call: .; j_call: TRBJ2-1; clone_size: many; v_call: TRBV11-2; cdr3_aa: CASSLVVYEQFF; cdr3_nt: TGTGCCAGCAGCTTAGTTGTTTATGAGCAGTTCTTC
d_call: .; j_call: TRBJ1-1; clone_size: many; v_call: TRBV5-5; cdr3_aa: CASSLGPSNTEAFF; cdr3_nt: TGTGCCAGCAGCCTGGGACCGTCGAACACTGAAGCTTTCTTT
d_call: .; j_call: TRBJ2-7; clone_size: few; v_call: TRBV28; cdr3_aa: CASSLQVPYEQYF; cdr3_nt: TGTGCCAGCAGTTTGCAGGTTCCCTACGAGCAGTACTTC
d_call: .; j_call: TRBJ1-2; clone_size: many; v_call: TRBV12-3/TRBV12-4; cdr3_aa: CASSLDAWNGYTF; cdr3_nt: TGTGCCAGCAGTTTGGATGCCTGGAATGGCTACACCTTC
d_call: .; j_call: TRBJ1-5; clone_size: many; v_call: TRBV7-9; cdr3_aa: CASSQGADQPQHF; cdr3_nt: TGTGCCAGCAGCCAGGGCGCCGACCAGCCCCAGCATTTT
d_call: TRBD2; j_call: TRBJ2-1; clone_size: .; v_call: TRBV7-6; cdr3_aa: CGSSPTSGRSYNEQFF; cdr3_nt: TGTGGCAGCAGCCCTACTAGCGGCCGGTCCTACAATGAGCAGTTCTTC
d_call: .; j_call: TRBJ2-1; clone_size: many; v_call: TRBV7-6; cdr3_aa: CASSLGVAEDSYNEQFF; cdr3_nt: TGTGCCAGCAGCTTAGGGGTGGCGGAGGACTCCTACAATGAGCAGTTCTTC
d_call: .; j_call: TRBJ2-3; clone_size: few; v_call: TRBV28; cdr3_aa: CASSKGTTDTQYF; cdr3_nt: TGTGCCAGCAGTAAAGGGACGACAGATACGCAGTATTTT
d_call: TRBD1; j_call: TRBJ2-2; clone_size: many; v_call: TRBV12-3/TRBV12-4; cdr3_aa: CASSVRQGGTGELFF; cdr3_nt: TGTGCCAGCAGCGTAAGACAGGGGGGCACCGGGGAGCTGTTTTTT
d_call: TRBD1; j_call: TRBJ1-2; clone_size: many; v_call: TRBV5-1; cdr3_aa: CASSLHRQGGYGYTF; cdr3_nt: TGCGCCAGCAGCTTGCACCGACAGGGAGGGTATGGCTACACCTTC
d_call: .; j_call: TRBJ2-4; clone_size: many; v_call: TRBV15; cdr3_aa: CATSSDPEGGKNIQYF; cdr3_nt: TGTGCCACCAGCAGCGATCCCGAGGGGGGGAAAAACATTCAGTACTTC
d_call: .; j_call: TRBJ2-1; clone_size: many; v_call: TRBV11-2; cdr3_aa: CASSWGAASLGHEQFF; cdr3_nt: TGTGCCAGCAGCTGGGGGGCGGCTAGTCTTGGTCATGAGCAGTTCTTC
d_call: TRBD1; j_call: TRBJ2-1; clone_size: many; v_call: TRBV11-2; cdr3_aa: CASSLGSRDRGNEQFF; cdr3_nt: TGTGCCAGCAGCTTAGGAAGCCGGGACAGGGGGAATGAGCAGTTCTTC
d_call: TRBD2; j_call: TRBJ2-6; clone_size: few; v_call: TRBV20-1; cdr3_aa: CSAPSSGRGGANVLTF; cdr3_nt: TGCAGTGCTCCCTCTAGCGGGAGGGGTGGGGCCAACGTCCTGACTTTC
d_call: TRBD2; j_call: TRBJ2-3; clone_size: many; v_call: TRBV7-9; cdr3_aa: CASSLALAGTTDTQYF; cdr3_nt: TGTGCCAGCAGCTTAGCACTAGCGGGAACCACAGATACGCAGTATTTT
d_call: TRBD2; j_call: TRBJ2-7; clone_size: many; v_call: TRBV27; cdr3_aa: CASTQRGGLEQYF; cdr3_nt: TGTGCCAGCACTCAACGGGGGGGCCTCGAGCAGTACTTC
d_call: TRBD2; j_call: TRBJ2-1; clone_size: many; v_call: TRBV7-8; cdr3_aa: CASSLGDYPAGEQFF; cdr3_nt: TGTGCCAGCAGCTTAGGGGACTACCCAGCGGGTGAGCAGTTCTTC
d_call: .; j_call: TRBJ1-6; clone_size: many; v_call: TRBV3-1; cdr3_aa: CASSRKGDSGNSPLHF; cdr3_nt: TGTGCCAGCAGCCGAAAAGGTGACAGCGGTAATTCACCCCTCCACTTT
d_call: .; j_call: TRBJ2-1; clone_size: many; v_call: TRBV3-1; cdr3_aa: CASSRHDEQFF; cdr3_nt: TGTGCCAGCAGCCGTCACGATGAGCAGTTCTTC
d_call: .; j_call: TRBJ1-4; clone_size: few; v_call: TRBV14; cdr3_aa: CASSQGSRGLEKLFF; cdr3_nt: TGTGCCAGCAGCCAAGGCTCCCGGGGACTTGAAAAACTGTTTTTT
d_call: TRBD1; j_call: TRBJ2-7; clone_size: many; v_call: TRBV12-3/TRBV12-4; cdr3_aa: CASSPGQGGEQYF; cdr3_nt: TGTGCCAGCAGCCCGGGACAGGGGGGCGAGCAGTACTTC
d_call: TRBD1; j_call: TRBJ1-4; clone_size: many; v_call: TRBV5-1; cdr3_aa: CASGPGTGNEKLFF; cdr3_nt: TGCGCCAGCGGACCCGGGACAGGAAATGAAAAACTGTTTTTT
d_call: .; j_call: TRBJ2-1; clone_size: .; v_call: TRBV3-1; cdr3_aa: CASSQDRTFSSYNEQFF; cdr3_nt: TGTGCCAGCAGCCAAGATCGGACTTTCTCCTCCTACAATGAGCAGTTCTTC
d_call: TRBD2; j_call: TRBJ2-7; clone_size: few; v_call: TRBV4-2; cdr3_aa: CASSLPGLAGVNEQYF; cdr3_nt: TGTGCCAGCAGCTTACCGGGACTAGCGGGAGTCAACGAGCAGTACTTC
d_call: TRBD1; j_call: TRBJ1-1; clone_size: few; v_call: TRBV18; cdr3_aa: CASSRTGSNTEAFF; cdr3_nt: TGTGCCAGCTCTCGGACAGGATCGAACACTGAAGCTTTCTTT
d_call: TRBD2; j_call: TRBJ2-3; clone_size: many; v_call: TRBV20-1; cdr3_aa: CSARAGPSDTQYF; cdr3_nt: TGCAGTGCTCGAGCGGGACCCTCAGATACGCAGTATTTT
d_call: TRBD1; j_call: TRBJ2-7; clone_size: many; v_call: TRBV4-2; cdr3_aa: CASSQPRTGASEQYF; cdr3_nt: TGTGCCAGCAGCCAGCCCCGGACAGGGGCAAGCGAGCAGTACTTC
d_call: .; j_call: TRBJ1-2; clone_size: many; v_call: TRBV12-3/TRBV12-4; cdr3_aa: CASSPRRGIAGYTF; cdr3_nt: TGTGCCAGCAGTCCCCGCCGGGGGATTGCTGGCTACACCTTC
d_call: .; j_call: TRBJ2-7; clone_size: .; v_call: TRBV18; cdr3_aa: CASSSGTVYEQYF; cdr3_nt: TGTGCCAGCTCATCCGGGACGGTCTACGAGCAGTACTTC
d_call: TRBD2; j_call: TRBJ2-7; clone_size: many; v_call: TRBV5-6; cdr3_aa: CASSVPGLGVHEQYF; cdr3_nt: TGTGCCAGCAGCGTTCCGGGACTAGGTGTCCACGAGCAGTACTTC
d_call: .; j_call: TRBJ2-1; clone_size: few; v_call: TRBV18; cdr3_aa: CASSRGLHEQFF; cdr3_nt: TGTGCCAGCTCACGGGGGCTGCATGAGCAGTTCTTC
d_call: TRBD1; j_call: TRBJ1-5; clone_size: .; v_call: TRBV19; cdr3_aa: CASILQGPGQPQHF; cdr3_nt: TGTGCCAGTATCCTACAGGGGCCGGGTCAGCCCCAGCATTTT
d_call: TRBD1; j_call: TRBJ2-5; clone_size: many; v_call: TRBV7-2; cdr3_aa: CASSNPGQGLQETQYF; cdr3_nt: TGTGCCAGCAGCAACCCTGGACAGGGGCTCCAAGAGACCCAGTACTTC
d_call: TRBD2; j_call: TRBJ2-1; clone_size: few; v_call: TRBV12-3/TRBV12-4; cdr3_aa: CASSSQGSGLALNEQFF; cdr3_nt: TGTGCCAGCAGTTCTCAAGGATCGGGACTAGCGTTAAATGAGCAGTTCTTC
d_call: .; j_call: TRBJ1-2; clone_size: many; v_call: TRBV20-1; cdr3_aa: CSARAYGYTF; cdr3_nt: TGCAGTGCTAGAGCTTATGGCTACACCTTC
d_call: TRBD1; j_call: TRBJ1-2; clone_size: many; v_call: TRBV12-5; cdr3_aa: CASGSMTGRFGYTF; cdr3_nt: TGTGCTAGTGGTTCCATGACAGGGAGGTTCGGCTACACCTTC
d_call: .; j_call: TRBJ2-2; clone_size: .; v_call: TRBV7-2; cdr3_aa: CASSLLRGNTGELFF; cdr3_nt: TGTGCCAGCAGCTTATTGCGGGGGAACACCGGGGAGCTGTTTTTT